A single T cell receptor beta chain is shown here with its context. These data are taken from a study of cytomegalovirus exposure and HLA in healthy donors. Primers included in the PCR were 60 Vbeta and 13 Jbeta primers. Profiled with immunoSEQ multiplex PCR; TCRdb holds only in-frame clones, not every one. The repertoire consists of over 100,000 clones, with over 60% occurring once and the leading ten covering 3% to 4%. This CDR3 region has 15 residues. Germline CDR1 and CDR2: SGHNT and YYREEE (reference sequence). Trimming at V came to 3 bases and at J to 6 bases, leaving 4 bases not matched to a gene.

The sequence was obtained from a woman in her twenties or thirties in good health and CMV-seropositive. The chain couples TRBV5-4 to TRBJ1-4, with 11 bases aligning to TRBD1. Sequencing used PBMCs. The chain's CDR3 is CASSYRDRGDEKLFF. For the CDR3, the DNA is TGTGCCAGCAGCTACCGGGACAGGGGGGATGAAAAACTGTTTTTT.